Reported below is one TCR beta chain. Its specificity is not known. Germline V gives CDR1 PRHDT, CDR2 FYEKMQ (reference sequence). V gave up 7 bases and J gave up 0 bases, with 6 bases separating them. The CDR3 runs 12 residues. The data were taken from a study of graft-versus-host responses after intestinal transplantation. In the study overall: Isolated intestinal, liver-intestinal, or multivisceral transplants were what recipients had. Recipients uniformly received anti-thymocyte globulin induction, followed by tacrolimus and steroids for three to four years. Study-level points and caveats: Investigators detected GvH clones in recipient marrow, with some emerging earlier in ileum or blood.

Using immunoSEQ multiplex PCR, the repertoire was profiled, and TCRdb retains in-frame clones only, with some absent. The repertoire holds over 100,000 clones, with about 92% as singletons. The sequences come from unstimulated CD8+ T cells sorted from spleen or lymph node cells, collected before transplant. The origin of this receptor is a human donor who was the organ donor for an intestinal transplant. The gene calls are TRBV13 and TRBJ1-1; D gene ambiguous. The CDR3 here is CASTRLNTEAFF. CDR3 nucleotides: TGTGCCAGCACCCGACTGAACACTGAAGCTTTCTTT.